This TCR beta chain emerged from a study of T cells after yellow fever vaccination. Study results and limitations: Abundant clonotypes from the bulk population could get into FACS-sorted repertoires as contaminants. Faster peaking, at day 5 versus 15, marked a secondary response that was weaker.

The CDR3 covers 13 residues. Germline CDR1 MDHEN, CDR2 SYDVKM. Trimming left V 2 bases short and J 4 bases short, with 6 bases between. This clonotype was counted between two and nine times. Its antigen is currently unknown. It was through 5'RACE template switching that TCR cDNA was made, with a universal primer site and UMIs added. TCRdb reprocessed the 5' RACE reads with MiXCR, giving one entry per CDR3 protein. The table records roughly 520,000 distinct CDR3 sequences, 20% to 25% of them present only once. This TCR was recovered from a man in his late teens or twenties who received the YFV17D yellow fever vaccine. The chain carries TRBV28 and TRBJ1-5; no definite D call. The sample in question was PBMCs, obtained around 3 weeks after the first yellow fever vaccination. The CDR3 is CASSLARNQPQHF. CDR3 bases: TGTGCCAGCAGTTTAGCCCGAAATCAGCCCCAGCATTTT.